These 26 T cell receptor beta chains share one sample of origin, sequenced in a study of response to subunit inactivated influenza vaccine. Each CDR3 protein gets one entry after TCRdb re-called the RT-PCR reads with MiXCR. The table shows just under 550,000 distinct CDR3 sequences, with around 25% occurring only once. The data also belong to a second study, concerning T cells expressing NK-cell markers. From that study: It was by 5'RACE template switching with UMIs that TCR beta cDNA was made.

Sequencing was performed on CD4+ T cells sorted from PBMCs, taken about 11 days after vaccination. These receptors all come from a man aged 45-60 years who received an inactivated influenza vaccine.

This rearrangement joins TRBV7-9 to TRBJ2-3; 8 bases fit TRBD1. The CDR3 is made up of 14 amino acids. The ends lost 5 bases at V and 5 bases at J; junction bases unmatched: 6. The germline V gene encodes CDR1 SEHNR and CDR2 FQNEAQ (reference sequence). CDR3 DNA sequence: TGTGCCAGCAGCCGCGGACAGGGTCAAGATACGCAGTATTTT. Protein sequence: CASSRGQGQDTQYF.

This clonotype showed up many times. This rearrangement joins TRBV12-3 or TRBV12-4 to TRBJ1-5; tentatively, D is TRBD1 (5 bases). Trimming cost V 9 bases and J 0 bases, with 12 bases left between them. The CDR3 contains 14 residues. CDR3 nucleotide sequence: TGTGCCAGTAGTGACAGCTATAGCAATCAGCCCCAGCATTTT. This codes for CASSDSYSNQPQHF.

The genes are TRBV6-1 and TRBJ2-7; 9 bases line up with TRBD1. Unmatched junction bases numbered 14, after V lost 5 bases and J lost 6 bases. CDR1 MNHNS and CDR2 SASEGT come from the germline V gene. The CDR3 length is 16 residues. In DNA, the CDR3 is TGTGCCAGCAGTCCCGGACAGGGGAGGACATTGGGCGAGCAGTACTTC. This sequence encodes CASSPGQGRTLGEQYF.

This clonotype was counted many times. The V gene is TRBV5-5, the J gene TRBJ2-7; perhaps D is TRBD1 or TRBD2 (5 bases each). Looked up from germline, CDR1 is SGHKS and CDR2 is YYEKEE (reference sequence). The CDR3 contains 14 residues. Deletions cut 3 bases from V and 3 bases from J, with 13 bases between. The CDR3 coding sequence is TGTGCCAGCAGCTCCCGGGACGGGTACTACGAGCAGTACTTC. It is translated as CASSSRDGYYEQYF.

This CDR3 reads CSAVSGTGYTF. DNA of the CDR3: TGCAGTGCTGTTTCAGGGACTGGCTACACCTTC. The chain couples TRBV20-1 to TRBJ1-2; tentative D call: TRBD1 (5 bases). Germline CDR1 is DFQATT and CDR2 is SNEGSKA (reference sequence). This CDR3 contains 11 residues. V lost 5 bases and J 7 bases, leaving 11 bases between the germline ends.

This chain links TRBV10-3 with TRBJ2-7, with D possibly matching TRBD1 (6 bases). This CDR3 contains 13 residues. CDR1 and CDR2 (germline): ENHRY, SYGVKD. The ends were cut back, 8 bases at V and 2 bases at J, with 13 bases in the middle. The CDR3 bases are TGTGCCATCGGGGACACGAGTCCCTACGAGCAGTACTTC. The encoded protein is CAIGDTSPYEQYF.

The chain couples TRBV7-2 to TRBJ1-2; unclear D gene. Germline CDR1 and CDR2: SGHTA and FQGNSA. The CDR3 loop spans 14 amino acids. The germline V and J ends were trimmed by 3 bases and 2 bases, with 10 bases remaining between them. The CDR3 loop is CASSFLTINYGYTF. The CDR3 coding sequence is TGTGCCAGCAGCTTTTTGACAATCAACTATGGCTACACCTTC.

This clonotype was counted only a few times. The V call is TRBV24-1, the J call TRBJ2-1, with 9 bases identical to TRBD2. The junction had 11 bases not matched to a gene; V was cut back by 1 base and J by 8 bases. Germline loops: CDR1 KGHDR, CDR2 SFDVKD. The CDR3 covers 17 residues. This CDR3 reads CATSDLRGGRAEDEQFF. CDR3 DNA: TGTGCCACCAGTGATTTACGGGGCGGGAGGGCCGAGGATGAGCAGTTCTTC.

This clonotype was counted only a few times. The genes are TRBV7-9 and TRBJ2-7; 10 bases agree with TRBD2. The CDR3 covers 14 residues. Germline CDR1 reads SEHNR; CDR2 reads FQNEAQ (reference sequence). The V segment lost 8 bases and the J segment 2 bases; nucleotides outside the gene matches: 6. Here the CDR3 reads CASGDSGGPYEQYF. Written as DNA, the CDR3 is TGTGCCAGCGGAGATAGCGGGGGGCCCTACGAGCAGTACTTC.

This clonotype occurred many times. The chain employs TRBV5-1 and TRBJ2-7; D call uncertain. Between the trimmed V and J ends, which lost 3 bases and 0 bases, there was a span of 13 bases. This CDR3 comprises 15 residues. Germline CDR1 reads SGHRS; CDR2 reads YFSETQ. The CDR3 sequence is CASSSGFPISYEQYF. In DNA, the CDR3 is TGCGCCAGCAGCTCCGGATTTCCCATCTCCTACGAGCAGTACTTC.

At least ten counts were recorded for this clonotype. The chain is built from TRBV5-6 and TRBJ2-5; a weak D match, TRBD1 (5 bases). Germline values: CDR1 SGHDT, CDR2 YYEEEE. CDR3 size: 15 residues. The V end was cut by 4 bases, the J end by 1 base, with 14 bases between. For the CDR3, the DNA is TGTGCCAGCAGCCCAAATCAGGGAATCCAAGAGACCCAGTACTTC. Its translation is CASSPNQGIQETQYF.

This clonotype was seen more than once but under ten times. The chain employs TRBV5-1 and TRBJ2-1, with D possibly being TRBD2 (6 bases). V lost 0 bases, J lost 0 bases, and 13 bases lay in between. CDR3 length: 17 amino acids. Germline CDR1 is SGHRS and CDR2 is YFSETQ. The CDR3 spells CASSLDSSASSYNEQFF. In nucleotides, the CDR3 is TGCGCCAGCAGCTTGGATTCTAGCGCGAGCTCCTACAATGAGCAGTTCTTC.

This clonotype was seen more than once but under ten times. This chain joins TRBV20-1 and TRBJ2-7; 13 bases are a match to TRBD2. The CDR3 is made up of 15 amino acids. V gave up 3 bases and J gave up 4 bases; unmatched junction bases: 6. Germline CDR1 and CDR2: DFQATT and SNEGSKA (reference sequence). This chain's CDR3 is CSASPGLAGRYEQYF. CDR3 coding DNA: TGCAGTGCTAGCCCGGGACTAGCGGGAAGGTACGAGCAGTACTTC.

CDR3 DNA sequence: TGCAGTGCACCCCCGGGACAGGGGTACAATGAGCAGTTCTTC. The encoded protein is CSAPPGQGYNEQFF. This chain uses TRBV20-1 with TRBJ2-1; the match to TRBD1 covers 10 bases. The CDR3 length is 14 residues. J lost 4 bases, V lost 6 bases, and 6 bases had no gene match. Germline V gene data show CDR1 as DFQATT and CDR2 as SNEGSKA (reference sequence).

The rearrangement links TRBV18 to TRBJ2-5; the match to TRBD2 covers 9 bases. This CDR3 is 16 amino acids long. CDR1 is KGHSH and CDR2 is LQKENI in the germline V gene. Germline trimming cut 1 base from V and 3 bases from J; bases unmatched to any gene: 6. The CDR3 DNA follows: TGTGCCAGCTCACCACGAATAGCGGGAGTGGAAGAGACCCAGTACTTC. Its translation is CASSPRIAGVEETQYF. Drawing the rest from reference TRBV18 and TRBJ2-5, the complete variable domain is NAGVMQNPRHLVRRRGQEARLRCSPMKGHSHVYWYRQLPEEGLKFMVYLQKENIIDESGMPKERFSAEFPKEGPSILRIQQVVRGDSAAYFCASSPRIAGVEETQYFGPGTRLLVL.

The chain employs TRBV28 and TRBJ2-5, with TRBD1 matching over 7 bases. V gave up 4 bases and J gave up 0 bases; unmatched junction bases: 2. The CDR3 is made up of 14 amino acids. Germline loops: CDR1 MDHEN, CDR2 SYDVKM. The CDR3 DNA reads TGTGCCAGCAGTTCGGGACAGAACCAAGAGACCCAGTACTTC. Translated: CASSSGQNQETQYF.

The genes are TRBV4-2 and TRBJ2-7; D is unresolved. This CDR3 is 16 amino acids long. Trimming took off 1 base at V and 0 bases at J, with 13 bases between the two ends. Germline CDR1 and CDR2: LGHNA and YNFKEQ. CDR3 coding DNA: TGTGCCAGCAGCCAAGGGACCAAAGCCCACTCCTACGAGCAGTACTTC. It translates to CASSQGTKAHSYEQYF.

The CDR3 bases are TGTGCCAGCAGCCAAGGGATCGGGGGCGCTTATGGCTACACCTTC. Translated, it gives CASSQGIGGAYGYTF. V is TRBV3-1 and J is TRBJ1-2; TRBD1 might be the D (6 bases). V lost 1 base and J 5 bases, leaving 14 bases between the germline ends. Per germline, CDR1 LGHDT and CDR2 YNNKEL (reference sequence). This CDR3 contains 15 residues.

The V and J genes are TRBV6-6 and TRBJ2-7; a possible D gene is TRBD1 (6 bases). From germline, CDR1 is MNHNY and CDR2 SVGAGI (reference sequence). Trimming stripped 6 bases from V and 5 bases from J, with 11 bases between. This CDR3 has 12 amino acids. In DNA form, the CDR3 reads TGTGCCAGCAGACAAACAGGGAACGAGCAGTACTTC. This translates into CASRQTGNEQYF.

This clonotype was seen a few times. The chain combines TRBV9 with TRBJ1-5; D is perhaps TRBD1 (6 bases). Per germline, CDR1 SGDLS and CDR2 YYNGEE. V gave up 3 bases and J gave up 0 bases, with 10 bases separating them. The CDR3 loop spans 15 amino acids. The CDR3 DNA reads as TGTGCCAGCAGCGCCCAGGGGACTAGCAATCAGCCCCAGCATTTT. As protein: CASSAQGTSNQPQHF. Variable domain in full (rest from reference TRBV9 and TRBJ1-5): DSGVTQTPKHLITATGQRVTLRCSPRSGDLSVYWYQQSLDQGLQFLIQYYNGEERAKGNILERFSAQQFPDLHSELNLSSLELGDSALYFCASSAQGTSNQPQHFGDGTRLSIL.

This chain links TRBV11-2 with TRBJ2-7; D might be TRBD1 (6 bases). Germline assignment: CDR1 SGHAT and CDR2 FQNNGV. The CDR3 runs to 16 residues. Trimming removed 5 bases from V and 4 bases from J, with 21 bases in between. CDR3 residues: CASSPTNMQGRYEQYF. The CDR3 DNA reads TGTGCCAGCAGCCCCACGAACATGCAGGGGCGGTACGAGCAGTACTTC.

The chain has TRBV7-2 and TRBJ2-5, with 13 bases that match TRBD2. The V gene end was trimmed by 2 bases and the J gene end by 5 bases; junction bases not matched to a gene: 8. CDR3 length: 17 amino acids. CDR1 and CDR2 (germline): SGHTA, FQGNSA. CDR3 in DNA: TGTGCCAGCAGCTTACAGGCGACTAGCGGGGGGTGGGAGACCCAGTACTTC. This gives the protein CASSLQATSGGWETQYF.

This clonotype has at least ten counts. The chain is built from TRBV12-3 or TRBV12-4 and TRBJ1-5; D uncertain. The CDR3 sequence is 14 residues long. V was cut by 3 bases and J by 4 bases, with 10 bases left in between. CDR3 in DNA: TGTGCCAGCAGTTTTTCGGGGAGGAATCAGCCCCAGCATTTT. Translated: CASSFSGRNQPQHF.

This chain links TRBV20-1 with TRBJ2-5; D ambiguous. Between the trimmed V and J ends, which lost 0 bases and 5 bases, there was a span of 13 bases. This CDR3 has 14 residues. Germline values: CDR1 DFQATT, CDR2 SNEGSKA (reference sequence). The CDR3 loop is CSARDGRLPETQYF. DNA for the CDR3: TGCAGTGCTAGAGATGGTCGGCTCCCCGAGACCCAGTACTTC.

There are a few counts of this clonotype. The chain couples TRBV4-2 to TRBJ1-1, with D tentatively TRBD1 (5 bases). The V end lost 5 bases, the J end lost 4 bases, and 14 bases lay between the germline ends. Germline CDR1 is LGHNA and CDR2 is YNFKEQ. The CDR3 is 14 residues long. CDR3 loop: CASSYGRGGTEAFF. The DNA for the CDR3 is TGTGCCAGCAGCTACGGACGGGGCGGCACTGAAGCTTTCTTT.

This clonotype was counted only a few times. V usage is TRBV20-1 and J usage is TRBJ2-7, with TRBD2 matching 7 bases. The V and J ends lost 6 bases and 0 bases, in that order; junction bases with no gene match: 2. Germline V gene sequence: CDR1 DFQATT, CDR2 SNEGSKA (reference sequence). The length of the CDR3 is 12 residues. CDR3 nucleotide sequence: TGCAGTGCAGCGGGACCCTCCTACGAGCAGTACTTC. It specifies CSAAGPSYEQYF.